What follows describes a single T cell receptor beta chain. The specificity of this receptor is unknown. Base qualities are not at hand, and no much larger clone is one base apart. The CDR3 regions of human TCRbeta chains were analyzed by immunosequencing. The original methods were these. Repertoire TCRs were matched against a reference library of SARS-CoV-2-specific TCRs generated with the MIRA antigen-specificity platform. Breadth was defined as the fraction of unique TCRs that were SARS-CoV-2-associated. Depth was defined as the fraction of total T cells that were SARS-CoV-2-associated. Using the MIRA data, each spike-specific TCR was assigned both to the spike region to which the TCR was reactive and to a CD4 or CD8 class. Log10-transformed breadth and depth values were compared by one-way ANOVA with Sidak's multiple comparisons tests. Held by TCRdb, this immuneACCESS table contains in-frame sequences only and omits some clones. Under half of the omission traces to an unresolved V gene where checked; the cause of the rest is unknown. The V and J calls and the clone size are those of that table, but D and trimming were determined from the DNA. In all, the sample holds roughly 110,000 clones, and approximately 90% of those were seen once. Of the sample, less than 25% falls within the top ten clones.

The time point label corresponds to: baseline before first vaccination. Vaccinee samples were obtained from the UK trials COV001 and COV002, which included a single-blind randomized controlled phase 2/3 trial of AZD1222 (ChAdOx1 nCoV-19) in healthy adults. For TCRbeta chain sequencing, PBMC samples were collected from trial participants at day 0 and at day 28 after the second dose. This record comes from a study of T cell responses to AZD1222 COVID-19 vaccine (dated by TCRdb to the early 2020s). About the investigation overall: AZD1222 recipients with second doses at about 4 weeks or about 12 weeks were pooled, because spike-specific TCR depth and breadth did not differ between schedules. TCR sequencing was performed for more than 230 trial participants, of whom about 200 were given two doses of AZD1222 and around 26 were given two doses of MenACWY control vaccine. Enrollment into the trials was organized by age into subgroups of 18-55, 56-69 and 70-plus years, and those subgroups contained roughly 140, 27 and 60 TCR-sequenced participants, respectively. General conclusions and limits of the study: Because no day 14 peak-response samples were available, repertoires were characterized only after the peak T cell response. The 56-69-year group was small, and its depth increase did not reach significance, likely because of low power. Nearly half of unique spike-specific TCRs reportedly recognized epitopes outside regions mutated in the B.1.351 and B.1.1.7 variants. CD4 TCRs associated with the vaccine covered the entire spike protein, and the dominant responses were in regions 160-218 and 743-854. Most participants were white British and females outnumbered males, and the authors suggested that clonal diversity may have been underestimated. After two AZD1222 doses, both the breadth and the depth of spike-specific TCRs were significantly higher than at day 0 and than in MenACWY recipients. Conclusions about previously exposed vaccinees are limited because only five or six AZD1222 recipients were SARS-CoV-2 seropositive at baseline.

CDR1 SGDLS and CDR2 YYNGEE are derived from the germline V gene. V loses 0 bases of germline sequence and J loses 1 base, and the interval between the two ends is 4 bases. CDR3 length: 13 amino acids, cysteine to phenylalanine. The entry retains the CDR3 DNA only, 39 bases that are in frame from base 1. The source material was peripheral blood, sampled on day 0 of AZD1222 vaccination. The V gene is TRBV9 and the J gene is TRBJ1-1; the D gene lacks a confident call. The origin of this receptor is an adult in good health. CDR3 region: CASSVAPNTEAFF. The bases read TGTGCCAGCAGCGTAGCTCCGAACACTGAAGCTTTCTTT.